The 13 T cell receptor beta chains given below trace back to one sample, sequenced in a study of shared clonotypes between healthy human individuals. Sequenced by immunoSEQ multiplex PCR; TCRdb stores in-frame clones only, minus some. The sample holds hundreds of thousands of clones; less than 85% are singletons and the top ten take approximately 1.6%. Material: memory CD4+ T cells sorted from blood. Subset: CD45RA-negative fraction. All receptors come from a woman aged 30 to 39 in good health.

The CDR3 spells CASSESGNRGLWEQYF. CDR3 DNA sequence: TGTGCCAGCAGTGAATCGGGTAACAGGGGGCTTTGGGAGCAGTACTTC. This chain uses TRBV25-1 with TRBJ2-7; 9 positions match TRBD1. V shed 1 base, J shed 7 bases, and the junction held 11 bases outside the gene matches. Looked up from germline, CDR1 is MGHDK and CDR2 is SYGVNS. The CDR3 is 16 residues long.

The chain uses TRBV5-8 and TRBJ1-3; D is unclear. CDR1 SGHTS and CDR2 YDEGEE come from the germline V gene. The CDR3 length is 12 residues. V lost 7 bases, J lost 5 bases, and 10 bases lay in between. The chain's CDR3 is CASGRGRNTIYF. CDR3 DNA sequence: TGTGCCAGCGGCCGGGGTCGAAACACCATATATTTT.

Only one count was recorded for this clone. CDR3 protein: CASSLRLAGAADTQYF. The DNA of the CDR3 is TGTGCCAGTAGCCTAAGACTAGCGGGAGCGGCAGATACGCAGTATTTT. The chain is built from TRBV19 and TRBJ2-3; 12 nucleotides match TRBD2. Germline values: CDR1 LNHDA, CDR2 SQIVND (reference sequence). The V segment lost 6 bases and the J segment 4 bases; nucleotides outside the gene matches: 8. This CDR3 has 16 residues. Supplemented by reference TRBV19 and TRBJ2-3, the full variable domain reads DGGITQSPKYLFRKEGQNVTLSCEQNLNHDAMYWYRQDPGQGLRLIYYSQIVNDFQKGDIAEGYSVSREKKESFPLTVTSAQKNPTAFYLCASSLRLAGAADTQYFGPGTRLTVL.

The rearrangement joins TRBV28 to TRBJ2-2; TRBD2 matches at 10 bases. The junction had 7 bases not matched to a gene; V was cut back by 5 bases and J by 4 bases. Germline CDR1 is MDHEN and CDR2 is SYDVKM. This CDR3 has 16 residues. CDR3 bases: TGTGCCAGCAGTCACTCAGCGGGAGGGGGCACCGGGGAGCTGTTTTTT. This sequence encodes CASSHSAGGGTGELFF.

The chain uses TRBV7-9 and TRBJ1-1, with unresolved D. The CDR3 extends over 14 amino acids. V lost 5 bases and J 1 base, leaving 11 bases between the germline ends. Germline V gives CDR1 SEHNR, CDR2 FQNEAQ (reference sequence). The CDR3, as DNA: TGTGCCAGCAGCAGGTCGGGCGGGAACACTGAAGCTTTCTTT. Its protein is CASSRSGGNTEAFF.

This clone was found once. This sequence joins TRBV5-1 and TRBJ2-1, with 7 bases lining up with TRBD2. The CDR3 runs to 15 residues. V gave up 0 bases and J gave up 3 bases; unmatched junction bases: 3. Germline values: CDR1 SGHRS, CDR2 YFSETQ. As DNA, the CDR3 is TGCGCCAGCAGCTTGGTAGCTAGCGGCTACAATGAGCAGTTCTTC. Translated, it gives CASSLVASGYNEQFF.

The chain uses TRBV7-8 and TRBJ2-7, with 9 bases that match TRBD1. This CDR3 comprises 14 residues. V dropped 5 bases and J dropped 1; count of bases not matched to a gene: 3. Germline loops: CDR1 SGHVS, CDR2 FQNEAQ. CDR3 nucleotide sequence: TGTGCCAGCAGCGTCGGGACAGGGTCCTACGAGCAGTACTTC. Translation gives CASSVGTGSYEQYF.

This chain connects TRBV18 to TRBJ1-1, with TRBD1 matching over 8 bases. CDR3 length: 14 amino acids. Losses at the gene ends were 5 bases for V and 0 bases for J; bases not matched to a gene: 2. The germline CDR1 and CDR2 sequences are KGHSH and LQKENI. CDR3 amino acids: CASSSDRVNTEAFF. As DNA, the CDR3 is TGTGCCAGCTCATCGGACAGGGTGAACACTGAAGCTTTCTTT.

The chain links TRBV5-1 to TRBJ1-2; D remains unclear. Germline V gives CDR1 SGHRS, CDR2 YFSETQ. The germline V and J ends were trimmed by 4 bases and 0 bases, with 22 bases remaining between them. The CDR3 is 18 amino acids. The CDR3 nucleotides read TGCGCCAGCAGCCGTAAGGGTCCAGTGGACGCCGCTAACTATGGCTACACCTTC. Translation gives CASSRKGPVDAANYGYTF.

This clone was counted between two and nine times. The chain has TRBV9 and TRBJ1-4; 12 bases are a match to TRBD1. Germline V gene data show CDR1 as SGDLS and CDR2 as YYNGEE. The CDR3 runs to 15 residues. With 3 bases clipped from V and 6 bases from J, the junction kept 3 bases outside the gene matches. The CDR3 DNA sequence: TGTGCCAGCAGCGGAGGGACAGGGGGCGATGAAAAACTGTTTTTT. Protein: CASSGGTGGDEKLFF. The full variable domain, its missing parts supplied by reference TRBV9 and TRBJ1-4, is DSGVTQTPKHLITATGQRVTLRCSPRSGDLSVYWYQQSLDQGLQFLIQYYNGEERAKGNILERFSAQQFPDLHSELNLSSLELGDSALYFCASSGGTGGDEKLFFGSGTQLSVL.

In its sample, this clone was seen a few times. The V gene is TRBV14, the J gene TRBJ2-5, with D perhaps assigned TRBD1 or TRBD2 (5 bases each). CDR3 length: 15 amino acids. V lost 1 base to trimming and J lost 6 bases, with 15 bases between them. The V gene's germline CDR1 is SGHDN and CDR2 FVKESK. CDR3 in DNA: TGTGCCAGCAGCCAAGGGGGGACGGCCTTCCAGACCCAGTACTTC. It translates to CASSQGGTAFQTQYF.

The rearrangement links TRBV9 to TRBJ2-7; 12 nucleotides match TRBD1. J lost 1 base, V lost 4 bases, and 3 bases had no gene match. This CDR3 comprises 15 residues. The germline V gene encodes CDR1 SGDLS and CDR2 YYNGEE. In nucleotides, the CDR3 is TGTGCCAGCAGCAGGGGACAGGGGGCTTCCTACGAGCAGTACTTC. Translated, it gives CASSRGQGASYEQYF.

This chain connects TRBV6-1 to TRBJ2-1; 11 positions agree with TRBD2. CDR3 length: 15 residues. The germline CDR1 and CDR2 sequences are MNHNS and SASEGT. The trim removed 6 bases at V and 5 bases at J, leaving 6 bases unmatched. The CDR3 loop is CASSLLAGGHNEQFF. In DNA, the CDR3 is TGTGCCAGCAGCCTTCTAGCGGGAGGCCACAATGAGCAGTTCTTC.